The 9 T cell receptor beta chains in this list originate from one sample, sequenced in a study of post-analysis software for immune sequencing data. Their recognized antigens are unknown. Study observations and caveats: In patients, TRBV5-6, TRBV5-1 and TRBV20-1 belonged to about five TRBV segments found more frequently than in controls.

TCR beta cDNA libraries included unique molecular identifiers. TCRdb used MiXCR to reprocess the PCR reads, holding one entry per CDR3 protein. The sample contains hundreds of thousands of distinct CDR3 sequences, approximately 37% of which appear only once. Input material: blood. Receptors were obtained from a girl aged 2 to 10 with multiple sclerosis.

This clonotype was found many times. Written as DNA, the CDR3 is TGTGCCAGCAGCCCCTGGCAGACGTACACAGATACGCAGTATTTT. It codes for CASSPWQTYTDTQYF. The genes are TRBV5-8 and TRBJ2-3; no firm D call. The V and J ends lost 4 bases and 2 bases respectively, with 14 bases between them. Germline CDR1 and CDR2: SGHTS and YDEGEE. This CDR3 comprises 15 residues.

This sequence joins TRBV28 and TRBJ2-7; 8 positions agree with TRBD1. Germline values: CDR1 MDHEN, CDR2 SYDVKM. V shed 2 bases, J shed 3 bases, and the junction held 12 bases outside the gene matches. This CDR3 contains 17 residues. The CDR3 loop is CASSLPFGQGKGYEQYF. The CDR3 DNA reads TGTGCCAGCAGTTTACCTTTCGGACAGGGAAAAGGCTACGAGCAGTACTTC.

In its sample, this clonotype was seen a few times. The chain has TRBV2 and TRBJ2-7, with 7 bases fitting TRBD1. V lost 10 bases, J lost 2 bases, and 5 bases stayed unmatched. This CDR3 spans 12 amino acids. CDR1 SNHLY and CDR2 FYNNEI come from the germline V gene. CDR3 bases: TGTGCCATTGCGACAGGGACCTACGAGCAGTACTTC. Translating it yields CAIATGTYEQYF.

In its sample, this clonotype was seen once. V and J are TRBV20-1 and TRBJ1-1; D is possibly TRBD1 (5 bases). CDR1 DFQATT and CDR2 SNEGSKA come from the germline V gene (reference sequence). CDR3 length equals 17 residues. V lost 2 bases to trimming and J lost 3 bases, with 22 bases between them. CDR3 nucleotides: TGCAGTGCTAGAACGGGGCTAATTCGGGGGGGGTACACTGAAGCTTTCTTT. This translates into CSARTGLIRGGYTEAFF.

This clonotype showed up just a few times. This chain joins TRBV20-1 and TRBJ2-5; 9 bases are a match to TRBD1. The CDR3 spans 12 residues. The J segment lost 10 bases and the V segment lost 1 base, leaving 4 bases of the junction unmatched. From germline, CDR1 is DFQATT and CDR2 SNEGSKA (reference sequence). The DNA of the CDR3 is TGCAGTGCTAGAGGAGGACAGGGGATCCAGTACTTC. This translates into CSARGGQGIQYF.

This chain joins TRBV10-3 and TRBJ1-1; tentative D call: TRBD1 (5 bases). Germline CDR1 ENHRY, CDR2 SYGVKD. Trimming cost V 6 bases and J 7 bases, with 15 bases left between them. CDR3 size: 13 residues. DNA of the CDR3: TGTGCCATCAGAGACACCGGGGGACTTGAAGCTTTCTTT. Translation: CAIRDTGGLEAFF.

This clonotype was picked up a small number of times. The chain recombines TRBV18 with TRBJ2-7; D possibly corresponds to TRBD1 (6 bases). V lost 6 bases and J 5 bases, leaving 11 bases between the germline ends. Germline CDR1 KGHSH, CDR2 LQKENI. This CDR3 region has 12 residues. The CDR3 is CASSYTGNEQYF. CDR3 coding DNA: TGTGCCAGCTCGTACACAGGGAACGAGCAGTACTTC.

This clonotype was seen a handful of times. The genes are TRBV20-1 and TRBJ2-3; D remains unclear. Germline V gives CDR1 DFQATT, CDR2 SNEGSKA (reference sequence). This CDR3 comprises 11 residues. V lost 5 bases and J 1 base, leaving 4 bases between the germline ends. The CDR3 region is CSAGGTDTQYF. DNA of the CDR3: TGCAGTGCTGGGGGCACAGATACGCAGTATTTT.

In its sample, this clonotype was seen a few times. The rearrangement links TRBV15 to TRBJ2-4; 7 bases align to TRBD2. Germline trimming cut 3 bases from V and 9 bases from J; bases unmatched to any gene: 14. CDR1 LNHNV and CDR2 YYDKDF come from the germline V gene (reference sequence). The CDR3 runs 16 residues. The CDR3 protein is CATSSMGEGRMGIQYF. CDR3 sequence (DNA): TGTGCCACCAGCAGTATGGGGGAGGGCAGGATGGGCATTCAGTACTTC.